The text below deals with one T cell receptor (beta chain). The sample is drawn from a study of cytomegalovirus exposure and HLA in healthy donors. About the research overall: In an early release, HLA-typed donors contributed 75 million to 85 million unique TCR sequences.

CDR1 is PRHDT and CDR2 is FYEKMQ in the germline V gene (reference sequence). CDR3 length equals 13 residues. V lost 10 bases and J lost 1; bases outside the gene matches: 6. The primer mix had 60 Vbeta and 13 Jbeta primers. Profiled with immunoSEQ multiplex PCR; TCRdb holds only in-frame clones, not every one. The sample carries under 200,000 clones, 65% to 90% recorded once. Healthy individuals who donated bone marrow served as the donors. This TCR was recovered from a woman aged 25 to 39 in good health and CMV-seronegative. The genes are TRBV13 and TRBJ1-1; 7 bases are a match to TRBD1. Sequencing input: PBMCs. The chain's CDR3 is CAIRGQRNTEAFF. The CDR3 region has the DNA TGTGCCATAAGGGGACAGAGGAACACTGAAGCTTTCTTT. Combining the CDR3 with reference TRBV13 and TRBJ1-1 gives the whole variable domain AAGVIQSPRHLIKEKRETATLKCYPIPRHDTVYWYQQGPGQDPQFLISFYEKMQSDKGSIPDRFSAQQFSDYHSELNMSSLELGDSALYFCAIRGQRNTEAFFGQGTRLTVV.